These 18 T cell receptor beta chains were sequenced from one sample in a study of blood T cell repertoires in COVID-19. Sequenced by immunoSEQ multiplex PCR; TCRdb stores in-frame clones only, minus some. This sample yields about 210,000 clones, of which 89% are seen a single time; about 5% belongs to the top ten. The sample consisted of peripheral blood. The receptors come from a woman in her 40s with acute or convalescent COVID-19.

The genes are TRBV7-8 and TRBJ1-1; D is ambiguous. CDR3 length: 14 residues. Between the trimmed V and J ends, which lost 2 bases and 1 base, there was a span of 8 bases. Germline lookup yields CDR1 SGHVS and CDR2 FQNEAQ. CDR3 protein: CASSLPSGNTEAFF. The CDR3 DNA reads as TGTGCCAGCAGCTTACCCTCGGGGAACACTGAAGCTTTCTTT. The full variable domain, its missing parts supplied by reference TRBV7-8 and TRBJ1-1, is GAGVSQSPRYKVAKRGQDVALRCDPISGHVSLFWYQQALGQGPEFLTYFQNEAQLDKSGLPSDRFFAERPEGSVSTLKIQRTQQEDSAVYLCASSLPSGNTEAFFGQGTRLTVV.

The V and J genes are TRBV5-1 and TRBJ2-3; 7 bases fit TRBD1. CDR1 and CDR2 from the germline V gene are SGHRS and YFSETQ. The J segment lost 2 bases and the V segment lost 4 bases, leaving 4 bases of the junction unmatched. The length of the CDR3 is 14 residues. The CDR3 sequence is CASSEGQYTDTQYF. The CDR3 nucleotides read TGCGCCAGCAGCGAGGGACAGTACACAGATACGCAGTATTTT.

J is TRBJ2-3 and V is TRBV19; 7 bases are a match to TRBD2. The germline gives CDR1 LNHDA, CDR2 SQIVND (reference sequence). Trimming at V came to 2 bases and at J to 5 bases, leaving 4 bases not matched to a gene. The CDR3 runs to 14 residues. For the CDR3, the DNA is TGTGCCAGTAGTATACTGGGGGGGAAAGATACGCAGTATTTT. It codes for CASSILGGKDTQYF.

This chain links TRBV18 with TRBJ2-2, with 7 bases aligning to TRBD1. Trimming cost V 5 bases and J 1 base; bases outside gene matches: 4. CDR3 length: 15 amino acids. In germline, CDR1 is KGHSH, CDR2 LQKENI. CDR3 coding DNA: TGTGCCAGCTCAGAAGGACAGGTGAACACCGGGGAGCTGTTTTTT. This translates into CASSEGQVNTGELFF.

The table lists this clone with a few counts. The CDR3 sequence: CASSQSVLGSGANVLTF. The DNA of the CDR3 is TGTGCCAGCTCACAAAGCGTACTGGGTTCTGGGGCCAACGTCCTGACTTTC. The rearrangement joins TRBV18 to TRBJ2-6; D remains ambiguous. This CDR3 is 17 amino acids long. With 4 bases removed from V and 1 base from J, the gap between germline ends came to 14 bases. Germline V gives CDR1 KGHSH, CDR2 LQKENI. Variable domain in full (rest from reference TRBV18 and TRBJ2-6): NAGVMQNPRHLVRRRGQEARLRCSPMKGHSHVYWYRQLPEEGLKFMVYLQKENIIDESGMPKERFSAEFPKEGPSILRIQQVVRGDSAAYFCASSQSVLGSGANVLTFGAGSRLTVL.

The genes are TRBV30 and TRBJ2-5; TRBD2 agrees at 8 bases. Germline V gene lookup returns CDR1 GTSNPN and CDR2 SVGIG (reference sequence). Unmatched junction bases numbered 14, after V lost 7 bases and J lost 7 bases. CDR3 length: 14 residues. CDR3: CAYTPLKAGVTQYF. The DNA of the CDR3 is TGTGCCTACACACCACTTAAAGCGGGGGTGACCCAGTACTTC.

The chain is built from TRBV2 and TRBJ2-5; 12 bases are a match to TRBD1. This CDR3 spans 16 amino acids. Germline loops: CDR1 SNHLY, CDR2 FYNNEI. Trimming removed 9 bases from V and 5 bases from J; junction bases left unmatched: 13. The CDR3 protein is CARSTRDRGRGETQYF. The CDR3 bases are TGTGCCAGGTCGACGCGGGACAGGGGGCGCGGTGAGACCCAGTACTTC.

The chain recombines TRBV19 with TRBJ1-5; the D gene is possibly TRBD1 (5 bases). CDR3 size: 15 residues. V was clipped by 5 bases and J by 8 bases, with 19 bases between them. Germline CDR1 is LNHDA and CDR2 is SQIVND (reference sequence). The CDR3 bases are TGTGCCAGTAGTGGACTATGGGGTGGGGGGGAGCCCCAGCATTTT. Amino acids: CASSGLWGGGEPQHF. The full variable domain, its missing parts supplied by reference TRBV19 and TRBJ1-5, is DGGITQSPKYLFRKEGQNVTLSCEQNLNHDAMYWYRQDPGQGLRLIYYSQIVNDFQKGDIAEGYSVSREKKESFPLTVTSAQKNPTAFYLCASSGLWGGGEPQHFGDGTRLSIL.

The V call is TRBV5-1, the J call TRBJ1-1; D is possibly TRBD1 (6 bases). The CDR3 totals 14 residues. CDR1 and CDR2 from the germline V gene are SGHRS and YFSETQ. With 4 bases removed from V and 1 base from J, the gap between germline ends came to 11 bases. This CDR3 reads CASSHGQKNTEAFF. In nucleotides, the CDR3 is TGCGCCAGCAGCCATGGACAGAAGAACACTGAAGCTTTCTTT. Supplemented by reference TRBV5-1 and TRBJ1-1, the full variable domain reads KAGVTQTPRYLIKTRGQQVTLSCSPISGHRSVSWYQQTPGQGLQFLFEYFSETQRNKGNFPGRFSGRQFSNSRSEMNVSTLELGDSALYLCASSHGQKNTEAFFGQGTRLTVV.

The chain combines TRBV5-4 with TRBJ2-7, with TRBD2 identical over 11 bases. V dropped 9 bases and J dropped 2; count of bases not matched to a gene: 10. The germline V gene encodes CDR1 SGHNT and CDR2 YYREEE (reference sequence). CDR3 length equals 15 residues. The CDR3 here is CATRSLAGGPYEQYV. The CDR3 DNA reads TGTGCCACCCGATCCCTAGCGGGGGGTCCCTACGAGCAGTACGTC.

Points on this clone: Other DNA sequences from this sample encode an identical CDR3 as well. The rearrangement links TRBV3-1 (or the pseudogene TRBV3-2) to TRBJ2-2; the D gene is possibly TRBD1 (6 bases). The CDR3 spans 14 residues. From germline, CDR1 is LGHDT and CDR2 YNNKEL (reference sequence). The V gene lost 1 base and the J gene lost 5 bases, with 8 bases spanning the gap. CDR3 bases: TGTGCCAGCAGCCAAGGAAGGGGGACCGGGGAGCTGTTTTTT. Its protein is CASSQGRGTGELFF.

The gene calls are TRBV5-6 and TRBJ2-7, with D possibly TRBD1 on 5 matching bases. Germline-derived CDR1 and CDR2 are SGHDT and YYEEEE. The CDR3 totals 15 residues. Trimming left V 5 bases short and J 2 bases short, with 17 bases between. The CDR3 loop reads CASRPGLGVPYEQYV. CDR3 nucleotide sequence: TGTGCCAGCAGGCCGGGCTTAGGGGTCCCCTACGAGCAGTACGTC.

This clone was detected once. The chain employs TRBV5-8 and TRBJ2-5; 7 bases agree with TRBD2. This CDR3 is 14 amino acids long. Germline lookup yields CDR1 SGHTS and CDR2 YDEGEE. The trim removed 6 bases at V and 2 bases at J, leaving 7 bases unmatched. The CDR3 DNA sequence: TGTGCCAGCACCTACTGGGGGGGACAAGAGACCCAGTACTTC. This encodes CASTYWGGQETQYF.

The CDR3 protein is CASSGQGTEKLFF. The CDR3 bases are TGTGCCAGCAGTGGACAGGGGACTGAAAAACTGTTTTTT. V is TRBV2 and J is TRBJ1-4, with 8 bases aligning to TRBD1. Germline V gene data show CDR1 as SNHLY and CDR2 as FYNNEI. The CDR3 runs to 13 residues. The junction had 2 bases not matched to a gene; V was cut back by 4 bases and J by 7 bases.

The chain carries TRBV29-1 and TRBJ1-2; D not certain. Germline assignment: CDR1 SQVTM and CDR2 ANQGSEA. With 1 base removed from V and 5 bases from J, the gap between germline ends came to 8 bases. The CDR3 is 12 residues long. CDR3 DNA sequence: TGCAGCGTTGAAGGAGGGCGATATGGCTACACCTTC. It yields the protein CSVEGGRYGYTF.

The V and J genes are TRBV5-5 and TRBJ1-4, with 7 bases fitting TRBD1. The trim removed 6 bases at V and 7 bases at J, leaving 9 bases unmatched. CDR1 and CDR2 from the germline V gene are SGHKS and YYEKEE (reference sequence). The CDR3 extends over 14 amino acids. CDR3 sequence: CASNLQGRSEKLFF. In nucleotides, the CDR3 is TGTGCCAGCAACCTACAGGGGAGGAGTGAAAAACTGTTTTTT.

This clone was observed a single time. This chain uses TRBV2 with TRBJ1-2; 11 bases are a match to TRBD1. V trimming: 5 bases; J trimming: 8 bases; junction bases outside the gene matches: 10. CDR1 and CDR2 from the germline V gene are SNHLY and FYNNEI. CDR3 length: 15 amino acids. The CDR3 loop reads CASSITGQGAQGYTF. As DNA, the CDR3 is TGTGCCAGCAGTATAACCGGACAGGGGGCGCAAGGCTACACCTTC.

This clone was seen a few times. The rearrangement uses TRBV10-3 and TRBJ1-2, with 7 nucleotides matching TRBD1. Germline-derived CDR1 and CDR2 are ENHRY and SYGVKD. Trimming removed 3 bases from V and 6 bases from J; junction bases left unmatched: 7. The CDR3 spans 14 residues. CDR3 sequence reads: CAISDRQGRNGYTF. The CDR3 region has the DNA TGTGCCATCAGTGACCGACAGGGAAGGAATGGCTACACCTTC.